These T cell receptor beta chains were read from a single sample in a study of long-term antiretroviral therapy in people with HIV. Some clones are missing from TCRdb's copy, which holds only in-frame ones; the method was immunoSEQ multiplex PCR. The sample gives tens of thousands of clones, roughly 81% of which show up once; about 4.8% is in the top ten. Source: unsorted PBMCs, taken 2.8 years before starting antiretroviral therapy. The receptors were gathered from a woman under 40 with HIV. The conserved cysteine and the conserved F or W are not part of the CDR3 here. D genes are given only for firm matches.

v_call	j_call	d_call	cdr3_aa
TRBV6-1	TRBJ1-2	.	ASRFVGGLSYT
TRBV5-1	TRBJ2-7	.	ASSTTGTETYEQY
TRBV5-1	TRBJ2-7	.	ATSPGGNDEQY
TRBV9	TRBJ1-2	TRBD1	ASSGRDRQNYGYT
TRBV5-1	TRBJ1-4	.	ASSLDSGQLNEKLF
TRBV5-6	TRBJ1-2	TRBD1	ASSLFFDRTGGIYGYT
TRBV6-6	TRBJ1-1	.	ASSYLQSLAEAF
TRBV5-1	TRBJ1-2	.	ASSWGGTPNYGYT
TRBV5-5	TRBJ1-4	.	ASSSTGSAMEKLF
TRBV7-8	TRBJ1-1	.	ASSQDNVGNTEAF
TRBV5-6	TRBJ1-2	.	ASSLLSSGGLEGYT
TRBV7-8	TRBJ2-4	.	ASSLGAGQAKNIQY
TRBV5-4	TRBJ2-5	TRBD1	ASSNGQGFSETQY
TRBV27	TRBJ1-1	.	ASIPTRQVNTEAF
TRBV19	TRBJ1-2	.	ASSFQTYGYT